A selection of T cell receptor beta chains follows, all from one sample in a study of blood T cell repertoires in COVID-19. The protocol was immunoSEQ multiplex PCR, while the TCRdb copy is restricted to in-frame clones and leaves out a portion. The profile shows 130,000 or so clones, roughly 81% of them singletons. The sample consisted of PBMCs or T cells enriched from blood (not recorded which). The receptors here all came from a woman aged 45-65 years with acute COVID-19. CDR3s include the opening cysteine and the closing phenylalanine or tryptophan. D genes are given only for firm matches. Clone size is not always given. Where it is, it says once, few, many or a class for expanded clones.

>NA|TRBV5-4|NA|TRBJ1-2
CASSFRQDIYGYTF
TGTGCCAGCAGCTTCAGACAGGATATCTATGGCTACACCTTC
>TRBD1|TRBV28|NA|TRBJ1-6
CASRSGQGLVSLHF
TGTGCCAGCAGGTCGGGACAGGGACTCGTGTCCCTCCACTTT
>NA|TRBV12-3/TRBV12-4|NA|TRBJ2-1
CASSPGGDSEQFF
TGTGCCAGCAGTCCCGGCGGGGATAGTGAGCAGTTCTTC
>NA|TRBV11-2|NA|TRBJ2-7
CASSPRVGSLTYEQYF
TGTGCCAGCAGCCCCCGGGTAGGATCATTAACCTACGAGCAGTACTTC
>NA|TRBV19|NA|TRBJ2-3
CASSRLATGGTDTQYF
TGTGCCAGTAGTAGGCTAGCGACTGGGGGCACAGATACGCAGTATTTT
>TRBD2|TRBV3-1/TRBV3-2|NA|TRBJ2-7
CASSYGTSGEQYF
TGTGCCAGCAGTTATGGGACTAGCGGCGAGCAGTACTTC
>NA|TRBV2|NA|TRBJ2-3
CASSGFMRRGDTQYF
TGTGCCAGCAGTGGGTTTATGAGGCGCGGGGATACGCAGTATTTT
>TRBD1|TRBV5-1|NA|TRBJ1-4
CASSLGQGREKLFF
TGCGCCAGCTCCTTAGGACAGGGGCGAGAAAAACTGTTTTTT
>TRBD1|TRBV19|many|TRBJ1-2
CASTPSTGTGNYGYTF
TGTGCCAGTACCCCTTCTACCGGGACAGGGAACTATGGCTACACCTTC
>NA|TRBV29-1|NA|TRBJ1-4
CSVEGGNNEKLFF
TGCAGCGTTGAAGGCGGGAACAATGAAAAACTGTTTTTT
>TRBD2|TRBV7-9|NA|TRBJ2-3
CASTVLGLAGAGDTQYF
TGTGCCAGCACCGTACTGGGACTAGCGGGAGCCGGGGATACGCAGTATTTT
>NA|TRBV2|NA|TRBJ1-4
CAGGGYTEKLFF
TGTGCCGGAGGAGGGTATACTGAAAAACTGTTTTTT
>NA|TRBV7-3|NA|TRBJ2-5
CASSLAGPQETQYF
TGTGCCAGCAGCTTAGCGGGGCCCCAAGAGACCCAGTACTTC
>NA|TRBV5-8|NA|TRBJ1-5
CASSLIGRTNQPQHF
TGTGCCAGCAGCTTGATCGGGAGAACTAATCAGCCCCAGCATTTT
>NA|TRBV27|NA|TRBJ1-2
CASGPWGAYGYTF
TGTGCCAGCGGACCCTGGGGAGCCTATGGCTACACCTTC